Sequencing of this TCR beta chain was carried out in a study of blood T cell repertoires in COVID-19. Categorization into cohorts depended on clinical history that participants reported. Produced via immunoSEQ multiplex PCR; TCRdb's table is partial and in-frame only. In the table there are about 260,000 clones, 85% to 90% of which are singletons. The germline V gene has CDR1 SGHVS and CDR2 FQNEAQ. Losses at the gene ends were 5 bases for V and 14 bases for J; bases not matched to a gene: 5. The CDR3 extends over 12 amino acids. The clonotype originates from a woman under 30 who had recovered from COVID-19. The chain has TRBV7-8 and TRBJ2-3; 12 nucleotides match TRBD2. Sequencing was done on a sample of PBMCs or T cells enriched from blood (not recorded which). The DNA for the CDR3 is TGTGCCAGCAGCCTGCTAGCGGGGGGGTGGTATTTT. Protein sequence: CASSLLAGGWYF.